The sample holds one count of the clone carrying this T cell receptor beta chain. This sample stems from a study of blood T cell repertoires in COVID-19. About the study: Samples representing acute and convalescent COVID-19 were sourced from the United States, Italy and Spain.

The protocol was immunoSEQ multiplex PCR, while the TCRdb copy is restricted to in-frame clones and leaves out a portion. The table records about 180,000 clones, more than 75% of them present only once. The receptor was derived from a woman in her seventies with COVID-19, enrolled during active disease. Sequencing was done on a sample of peripheral blood.

The CDR3 coding sequence is TGTGCCAGCAGCTTAATGGCGGGAGGGCCTAATGAGCAGTTCTTC. It is translated as CASSLMAGGPNEQFF. The chain employs TRBV7-3 and TRBJ2-1; 9 bases align to TRBD2. The J segment lost 7 bases and the V segment lost 1 base, leaving 5 bases of the junction unmatched. The V gene's germline CDR1 is SGHTA and CDR2 FQGTGA. This CDR3 spans 15 amino acids.